This section outlines one T cell receptor beta chain sequence together with its context. Its target antigen remains unknown. Per-nucleotide qualities are absent, and no much larger clonotype sits a single base away. The method behind the library was the immunoSEQ multiplex PCR assay. A mixture of 60 forward primers for TCR Vbeta segments and 13 reverse primers for TCR Jbeta segments was used in the multiplex PCR. A multiplex PCR assay on genomic DNA amplified the CDR3 region of rearranged TCR beta genes. The Illumina HiSeq System was used to sequence the amplified TCR beta libraries as 87-base-pair reads. The authors' analysis ran thus. A later analysis counted tens of millions of unique TCR beta chains across the 550 to 700 repertoires, and some 11 million of these chains were shared by at least two donors. To remove PCR and sequencing errors, raw reads were error-corrected and collapsed into unique sequences using a nearest-neighbor algorithm that merged closely related sequences. CDR3 sequences were aligned to IMGT reference sequences to assign V, D and J gene segments. For a sequence to be retained, a match of at least six nucleotides to both a V gene segment and a J gene segment was required. A rearrangement was called productive if the CDR3 had no stop codons and remained in frame with V and J, and every other rearrangement was called non-productive. CDR3 was defined according to IMGT convention as the region running from the second conserved V-encoded cysteine to the conserved J-encoded phenylalanine. The earlier analysis of approximately 590 of the donors excluded any sequence lacking an unambiguous match to a single V gene segment. An earlier analysis of a few hundred of the donors called V segments functional above 56.7% productive rearrangements and segregating when the between-donor standard deviation exceeded 5%. A statistical classification framework was developed to diagnose cytomegalovirus status using the catalog of TCR beta chain sequences. In a later analysis, V and J genes were assigned by comparing TCR nucleotide sequences against IMGT/GENE-DB human TR gene sequences. Using the TCRdist pipeline, a later analysis assigned CDR3 sequences along with most-parsimonious VDJ recombination scenarios. In a later analysis, every TCR beta chain was defined by the combination of its CDR3 amino acid sequence and its V-gene family, and reads without a unique V-gene family were dropped. As a way to deal with suspected cross-contamination and a sequencing artifact, a later analysis dropped 450 to 700 nucleotide sequences that were highly shared and had low generation probability. In a later analysis, a clonal expansion index was calculated for each public chain from normalized within-repertoire ranks of inferred template counts. In a later analysis, generation probabilities were computed with a VDJ recombination model fitted to out-of-frame rearrangements, and the resulting probabilities were checked against IGoR. In a later analysis, hypergeometric tests were used to score TCR-TCR, TCR-HLA and TCR-CMV co-occurrence, with a repertoire-size bias correction applied to TCR pairs. False discovery rates were estimated in a later analysis by permuting HLA or CMV assignments 20 times. A later analysis grouped co-occurring TCRs with DBSCAN, adding TCRdist sequence similarity when clustering within HLA-allele-positive subsets. Co-occurrence clustering excluded repertoires with fewer than 30,000 or more than 120,000 public chains, plus five with anomalous nucleotide sharing. TCRdb took over this immuneACCESS table, retaining in-frame rearrangements with V and J assigned. Such tables are incomplete; in checked studies, under half of the missing clones stem from an unresolved V gene, and the remainder is unexplained. V and J calls and clone size are those listed in that table; D and trimming were worked out from the DNA. The sample contains fewer than 130,000 clones, around 76% of them found a single time. The ten largest clones take up 13% of the sample.

This entry is derived from a study of cytomegalovirus exposure and HLA in healthy donors (dated by TCRdb to about 2017). About the investigation overall: According to an earlier analysis of 587 of the donors, about 170 million T cells yielded roughly 110 million unique TCR beta sequences and approximately 300 Gb of sequence data. Roughly 290 gigabases of sequencing data and around 85 million unique TCR sequences made up an early release that covered under 750 HLA-typed donors. Of the 300 to 400 genotyped donors, around 81% fell in the genetic ancestry cluster associated with self-reported Caucasian donors. The study aimed to test whether cataloging public T cell receptors could reveal signatures of past pathogen exposure. The study profiled the T cell repertoires of fewer than 850 subjects by immunosequencing and related them to cytomegalovirus serostatus. Along with the roughly 700-subject first cohort, a separate validation cohort of roughly 110 different subjects was used. High-throughput TCR immunosequencing, statistical association of individual TCRs with disease status, and machine learning were combined to predict cytomegalovirus infection status. A later analysis re-examined previously published TCR beta repertoires from just over 650 donors and added high-resolution HLA genotyping to investigate patterns of TCR occurrence. In the later analysis, no new phenotypic data were used to find candidate immune exposures; instead, reliance was placed on TCR beta sequences and their occurrence across donors. To decide whether each TCR beta V gene segment behaved as functional or pseudogenic, an earlier analysis of nearly 600 of the donors relied on high-throughput TCR beta sequencing. Alongside the repertoire data, information on donor age, sex, ethnicity and CMV serostatus was compiled. In a later genetic analysis, genome-wide SNP genotypes for about three fifths of the 666 donors were used, and that subset was treated as a discovery cohort. All discovery cohort repertoires had been generated using a single sequencing platform. HLA typing included class I and class II loci at four-digit resolution. Typing coverage differed by locus: A, B, C, DRB1 and DQB1 were typed in roughly 620-630 donors, DQA1 in 500 to 550, DPA1 in around 610, and DPB1 in around 490. About five DR-DQ haplotypes were treated as single units for association and clustering because of strong linkage in the cohort. Among 350 to 400 genotyped donors of the cohort, an average of approximately 240,000 unique TCR beta nucleotide sequences were sequenced per donor, roughly 20% of them non-productive. Study-wide findings and limitations: According to a later analysis, TCR association rates differed among HLA loci, with DRB1 alleles showing the most associated TCRs and HLA-C alleles showing the fewest. In the study, some 160 TCR beta chains were listed as associated with cytomegalovirus. For the cohort, immune exposure information was limited to CMV serostatus. Specific HLA alleles were associated with over 15,000 TCR beta sequences at a false discovery rate of 0.05 in a later analysis. The cohort was sequenced for TCR beta chains only, and without alpha or paired-chain data the features that could be detected were limited. While some public TCRs were present in many individuals, most TCR sequences turned up only very rarely across donors. Most CMV-associated TCR beta chains appeared to be HLA-restricted in a later analysis, and the HLA associations seemed to be driven largely by CMV exposure. Roughly uniform sequencing depth across donors was assumed in presence/absence analyses, although this assumption may not hold. Linkage disequilibrium might explain the correlated functional status among segregating V segments, but an unknown experimental factor could not be excluded. An association between a missense DCLRE1C variant and V-gene and J-gene trimming of TCR beta chains was found in a later genetic analysis and replicated in an independent cohort. A further reported finding was that TCR beta sequences accurately predicted the HLA-A and HLA-B alleles for most subjects in the first cohort. When HLA alleles, especially DR and DQ, strongly co-occurred, TCR associations were difficult to assign to individual alleles. Because some donors lacked HLA typing at each locus, the association tests relied only on the typed subset. The classifier was reported to diagnose cytomegalovirus status with high specificity and sensitivity in both the original cohort and the validation cohort. Because the 87-base-pair reads could not distinguish some IMGT-functional V segments, including TRBV6-2 and TRBV6-3, those segments were excluded. According to the authors, the approach could potentially be generalized to other disease states and immunological phenotypes. A cluster of highly shared sequence variants was judged likely to represent a technical artifact of the sequencing pipeline. In a later analysis, HLA-associated TCR beta chains showed more clonal expansion and lower generation probabilities than non-associated chains that were equally common. Because counts were too low, roughly 16 rarely observed V segments, including chromosome 9 orphons, were excluded from the earlier analysis of under 650 of the donors. Compared with the roughly 700-donor mean, donors in an Asian-associated ancestry cluster had fewer N-insertions in productive TCRs, according to a later genetic analysis. According to a later analysis, parvovirus B19, influenza, CMV and Epstein-Barr virus appeared linked to several top co-occurrence clusters. A few of the identified cytomegalovirus-associated TCR beta chains were confirmed in vitro to be specific for cytomegalovirus antigens. In an earlier analysis of approximately 590 of the donors, most TCR beta V segments were observed in productive rearrangements about 90% or about 30% of the time, broadly matching IMGT annotations.

In total, 500 to 700 healthy bone marrow donors made up the cohort. At the time of sampling, all cohort members were nominally healthy, though unrecorded immune exposures were likely present. The donor was CMV seropositive and was included in the group of 290 or so seropositive cohort members. Each donor provided a peripheral blood sample, and peripheral blood mononuclear cells were used for TCR beta sequencing. Genomic DNA extraction from the blood cell samples was performed with the Qiagen DNeasy Blood Extraction Kit. For CDR1 and CDR2, the germline V gene (reference sequence) lists SEHNR and FQNEAQ. From cysteine to phenylalanine, the CDR3 is 15 amino acids long. The entry retains the CDR3 DNA only, 45 bases that are in frame from base 1. V loses 7 bases, J loses 2 bases, and the germline ends lie 17 bases apart.

The sample comprised PBMCs. Recombination linked TRBV7-9 to TRBJ2-5; TRBD1 is perhaps the D gene, given 6 matching bases. The sequence came from a young man in good health and CMV-seropositive. The nucleotide sequence is given as TGTGCCAGCAAAACACGTGGGACACCACAAGAGACCCAGTACTTC. Its amino acids are CASKTRGTPQETQYF.